The sequence of this T cell receptor beta chain was determined in a study of blood T cell repertoires in COVID-19. About the research overall: Acute-phase and convalescent COVID-19 samples originated in the United States, Italy and Spain.

The CDR3 runs to 14 residues. Trimming pared 0 bases from V and 1 base from J, leaving 7 bases between. Germline-derived CDR1 and CDR2 are MNHEY and SVGEGT. Enrolled during active infection, Seattle patients were then followed longitudinally. Data came from immunoSEQ multiplex PCR; TCRdb stores just in-frame clones and leaves some out. The sample records 310,000 or so clones, almost 90% being singletons. The chain has TRBV6-2 or TRBV6-3 and TRBJ2-7, with D unclear. This clonotype originated in a young woman with COVID-19, enrolled during active disease. Material for sequencing was peripheral blood. CDR3 protein: CASSYSSGSYEQYF. CDR3 coding DNA: TGTGCCAGCAGTTACTCGTCGGGTTCCTACGAGCAGTACTTC.